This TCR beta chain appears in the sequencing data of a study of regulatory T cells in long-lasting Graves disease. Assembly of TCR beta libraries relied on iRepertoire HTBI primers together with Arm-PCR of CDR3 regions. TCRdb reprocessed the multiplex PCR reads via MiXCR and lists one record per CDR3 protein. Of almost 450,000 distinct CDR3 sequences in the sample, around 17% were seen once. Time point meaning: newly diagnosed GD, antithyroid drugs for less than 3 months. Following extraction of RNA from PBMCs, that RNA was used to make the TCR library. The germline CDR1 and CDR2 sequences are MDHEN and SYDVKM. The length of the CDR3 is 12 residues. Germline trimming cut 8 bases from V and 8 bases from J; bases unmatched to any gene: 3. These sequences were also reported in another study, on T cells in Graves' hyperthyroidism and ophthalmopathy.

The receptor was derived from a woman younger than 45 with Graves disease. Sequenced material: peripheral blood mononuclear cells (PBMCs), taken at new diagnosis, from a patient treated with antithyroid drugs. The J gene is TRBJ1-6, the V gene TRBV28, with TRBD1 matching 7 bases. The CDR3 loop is CASGTEYSPLHF. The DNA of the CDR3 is TGTGCCAGCGGGACAGAATATTCACCCCTCCACTTT.